The following is a T cell receptor beta chain sequence with its context. The antigen is unknown. As the sequencing template, cDNA was produced by extracting RNA and reverse transcribing it. TCRdb's copy holds only in-frame clones and misses some; the assay was immunoSEQ multiplex PCR. The sample records around 190,000 clones, 56% being singletons. This entry comes from a study of CD8+ T cells in alopecia areata. The CDR3 runs to 13 residues. The V end lost 7 bases, the J end lost 7 bases, and 17 bases lay between the germline ends. From germline, CDR1 is SGHDT and CDR2 YYEEEE. Study-level findings and limits: Among patients, TCR sharing was less clear than in mice, a difference possibly due in part to HLA diversity in the patient population. Sequenced scalp T cells also include alphabeta T cells resident in normal skin. Relative to normal scalp, lesional scalp, especially alopecia totalis/universalis, showed higher clonality.

This receptor was obtained from a human donor in good health. The sequenced sample was CD8+ T cells sorted from blood. V and J are TRBV5-6 and TRBJ2-5; D remains ambiguous. DNA for the CDR3: TGTGCCAGCTCACCAGGTACCGCCGGGACCCAGTACTTC. Residues: CASSPGTAGTQYF.